The 25 T cell receptor beta chains listed next were all sequenced from one sample in a study of T cells in Graves' hyperthyroidism and ophthalmopathy. There were TCR beta CDR3 regions amplified from RNA transcripts. The TCR CDR3 was amplified in a first-round RT-PCR using the HTBI primer set. Each CDR3 protein is one row after TCRdb ran MiXCR on the multiplex PCR reads. The data contain roughly 800,000 distinct CDR3 sequences, over 35% of them singletons. The sequenced sample consisted of blood. The source is a man younger than 30 with Graves' hyperthyroidism.

Note on this clonotype: This may come from a read error, since a much larger clone is one base off. The chain employs TRBV2 and TRBJ2-7, with 8 bases fitting TRBD2. The CDR3 has 15 residues. Germline CDR1 is SNHLY and CDR2 is FYNNEI. CDR3 DNA sequence: TGTGCCAGCAGTGAAACAGCGGGAGTTAGTTACGAGCAGTGCTTC. It yields the protein CASSETAGVSYEQCF. Together with reference TRBV2 and TRBJ2-7, the CDR3 gives the full variable domain: EPEVTQTPSHQVTQMGQEVILRCVPISNHLYFYWYRQILGQKVEFLVSFYNNEISEKSEIFDDQFSVERPDGSNFTLKIRSTKLEDSAMYFCASSETAGVSYEQCFGPGTRLTVT.

V and J are TRBV29-1 and TRBJ2-2; 9 bases match TRBD2. The CDR3 runs 16 residues. The germline V gene has CDR1 SQVTM and CDR2 ANQGSEA. With 4 bases clipped from V and 5 bases from J, the junction kept 11 bases outside the gene matches. CDR3 DNA: TGCAGCGTTGGGCAGGGGGGACTAGCTGATACCGGGGAGCTGTTTTTT. It yields the protein CSVGQGGLADTGELFF.

This CDR3 reads CASTPLGTGNYGYTF. CDR3 coding DNA: TGTGCCAGCACGCCCCTCGGGACAGGGAACTATGGCTACACCTTC. V and J are TRBV7-9 and TRBJ1-2, with 9 nucleotides matching TRBD1. CDR1 is SEHNR and CDR2 is FQNEAQ in the germline V gene (reference sequence). There are 15 residues in the CDR3. J was trimmed by 2 bases and V by 7 bases; bases with no gene match: 8.

This clonotype was seen ten or more times. The rearrangement joins TRBV5-1 to TRBJ1-1; D is unresolved. CDR1 SGHRS and CDR2 YFSETQ come from the germline V gene. V was trimmed by 5 bases and J by 1 base, leaving 9 bases between them. This CDR3 is built from 13 residues. In nucleotides, the CDR3 is TGCGCCAGCAGGAGGGCGGAGAACACTGAAGCTTTCTTT. Encoded protein: CASRRAENTEAFF. Drawing the rest from reference TRBV5-1 and TRBJ1-1, the complete variable domain is KAGVTQTPRYLIKTRGQQVTLSCSPISGHRSVSWYQQTPGQGLQFLFEYFSETQRNKGNFPGRFSGRQFSNSRSEMNVSTLELGDSALYLCASRRAENTEAFFGQGTRLTVV.

The V call is TRBV7-9, the J call TRBJ1-4, with unresolved D. The CDR3 has 16 residues. The V gene's germline CDR1 is SEHNR and CDR2 FQNEAQ (reference sequence). Trimming stripped 0 bases from V and 4 bases from J, with 12 bases between. The CDR3 DNA is TGTGCCAGCAGCTTAGCGGCCGACTCTCGTAATGAAAAACTGTTTTTT. This gives the protein CASSLAADSRNEKLFF.

This chain connects TRBV7-2 to TRBJ2-7, with 9 bases aligning to TRBD2. This CDR3 contains 14 residues. Germline lookup yields CDR1 SGHTA and CDR2 FQGNSA. V was pared by 7 bases and J by 6 bases, with 10 bases of the junction left unmatched. The CDR3, as DNA: TGTGCCAGCACCTCGGCGGGAGGGTCGCTCGAGCAGTACTTC. Translated, it gives CASTSAGGSLEQYF.

J is TRBJ2-7 and V is TRBV29-1; D could derive from TRBD1 or TRBD2 (7 bases each). This CDR3 region has 14 residues. Per the germline V gene, CDR1 is SQVTM and CDR2 is ANQGSEA. The ends were cut back, 3 bases at V and 6 bases at J, with 18 bases in the middle. The CDR3, as DNA: TGCAGCGTTGACGTCGCAGGGGGGGGGAGCGAGCAGTACTTC. Translation: CSVDVAGGGSEQYF.

The sample holds a few counts of this clonotype. The V and J genes are TRBV11-3 and TRBJ1-1, with D tentatively TRBD1 (5 bases). The CDR3 extends over 14 amino acids. V was clipped by 5 bases and J by 4 bases, with 14 bases between them. Germline-derived CDR1 and CDR2 are SGHNT and YENEEA. CDR3 sequence: CASSPGGSLTEAFF. The CDR3 coding sequence is TGTGCCAGCAGCCCCGGGGGGAGTCTCACTGAAGCTTTCTTT. Together with reference TRBV11-3 and TRBJ1-1, the CDR3 gives the full variable domain: EAGVVQSPRYKIIEKKQPVAFWCNPISGHNTLYWYLQNLGQGPELLIRYENEEAVDDSQLPKDRFSAERLKGVDSTLKIQPAELGDSAVYLCASSPGGSLTEAFFGQGTRLTVV.

This clonotype was found many times. J is TRBJ1-3 and V is TRBV2; 8 bases are a match to TRBD1. The CDR3 loop spans 15 amino acids. Germline CDR1 SNHLY, CDR2 FYNNEI. V dropped 11 bases and J dropped 0; count of bases not matched to a gene: 9. CDR3 DNA: TGTGCCGGACAGGGAGGAGGAGGCTCTGGAAACACCATATATTTT. The encoded protein is CAGQGGGGSGNTIYF.

As for this clonotype: A read error may be the cause here, since a much bigger clone is one base away. The CDR3 nucleotides are TGTGCCAGCAGGGAGGTGCCCGAGACCCAGTACTTC. Translation gives CASREVPETQYF. V and J are TRBV2 and TRBJ2-5; possibly TRBD2 for D (5 bases). Germline V lookup: CDR1 SNHLY, CDR2 FYNNEI. The CDR3 is 12 amino acids. The ends were cut back, 6 bases at V and 5 bases at J, with 10 bases in the middle.

The V gene is TRBV29-1, the J gene TRBJ2-6; D is possibly TRBD2 (6 bases). Trimming left V 6 bases short and J 16 bases short, with 7 bases between. This CDR3 region has 8 residues. The V gene's germline CDR1 is SQVTM and CDR2 ANQGSEA. CDR3 coding DNA: TGCAGCGTCGCGGGACTGACTTTC. It yields the protein CSVAGLTF.

This clonotype was detected many times. J is TRBJ1-3 and V is TRBV19; D is ambiguous. V shed 7 bases and J shed 0 bases, with 13 bases lying between them. Germline V gives CDR1 LNHDA, CDR2 SQIVND (reference sequence). The CDR3 is 15 residues long. For the CDR3, the DNA is TGTGCCAGTATCAAGGATCTCAGCTCTGGAAACACCATATATTTT. Its translation: CASIKDLSSGNTIYF.

This clonotype was counted between two and nine times. A clone one base away is much larger, so this may be a read error. The chain joins TRBV7-9 to TRBJ1-5; 7 bases are a match to TRBD1. V was clipped by 5 bases and J by 6 bases; unmatched bases: 4. Germline CDR1 SEHNR, CDR2 FQNEAQ (reference sequence). CDR3 length: 13 amino acids. CDR3 nucleotides: TGTGCCAGCAGCCGGAACAGGGGTCAGCCCCAGCATTTT. Amino acids: CASSRNRGQPQHF.

J is TRBJ2-7 and V is TRBV7-2, with a weak D call TRBD2 (6 bases). CDR3 size: 11 residues. Germline lookup yields CDR1 SGHTA and CDR2 FQGNSA. The V and J ends lost 8 bases and 6 bases respectively, with 11 bases between them. CDR3 loop: CASSGAPEQYF. The CDR3 DNA reads as TGTGCCAGCTCGGGAGCCCCCGAGCAGTACTTC.

A note on this clonotype: Being one base from a much bigger clone, this may be a read error. The genes are TRBV10-3 and TRBJ2-7, with D perhaps TRBD2 (7 bases). Germline V gene lookup returns CDR1 ENHRY and CDR2 SYGVKD. This CDR3 region has 14 residues. V was shortened by 11 bases and J by 0 bases, with 17 bases between the two germline ends. CDR3: CAVNKGGHSYEQYF. The CDR3 bases are TGTGCCGTCAATAAGGGGGGGCACTCCTACGAGCAGTACTTC.

The V and J genes are TRBV20-1 and TRBJ1-2, with 9 nucleotides matching TRBD1. From germline, CDR1 is DFQATT and CDR2 SNEGSKA (reference sequence). The CDR3 length is 13 residues. Unmatched junction bases numbered 5, after V lost 3 bases and J lost 6 bases. In DNA, the CDR3 is TGCAGTGCTAGTCGGACAGGGGAGGATGGCTACACCTTC. Translating it yields CSASRTGEDGYTF.

V gene TRBV25-1 combines with J gene TRBJ2-7; a weak D match, TRBD1 (6 bases). V gave up 6 bases and J gave up 1 base, with 13 bases separating them. CDR1 is MGHDK and CDR2 is SYGVNS in the germline V gene. CDR3 size: 14 residues. The chain's CDR3 is CASSPGDKSYEQYF. DNA for the CDR3: TGTGCCAGCAGCCCAGGGGACAAATCCTACGAGCAGTACTTC.

This chain uses TRBV19 with TRBJ1-1, with unresolved D. CDR1 and CDR2 (germline): LNHDA, SQIVND (reference sequence). V lost 4 bases, J lost 1 base, and 13 bases lay in between. There are 15 residues in the CDR3. The CDR3 loop reads CASSTRSAGNTEAFF. CDR3 bases: TGTGCCAGTAGTACTAGGAGCGCCGGGAACACTGAAGCTTTCTTT.

V usage is TRBV19 and J usage is TRBJ1-3, with 11 bases lining up with TRBD1. Germline CDR1 reads LNHDA; CDR2 reads SQIVND (reference sequence). The CDR3 totals 19 residues. After removal of 6 bases from V and 1 base from J, the junction contained 14 bases not matched to a gene. The CDR3 coding sequence is TGTGCCAGTAGCCTCGGACAGGGGGCTGCCCTTGCTTCTGGAAACACCATATATTTT. Protein product: CASSLGQGAALASGNTIYF.

This rearrangement joins TRBV6-1 to TRBJ1-2, with D hard to call. The CDR3 totals 13 residues. Trimming took off 3 bases at V and 6 bases at J, with 11 bases between the two ends. From germline, CDR1 is MNHNS and CDR2 SASEGT. The CDR3 is CASSDEGTNGYTF. DNA of the CDR3: TGTGCCAGCAGTGATGAGGGAACGAATGGCTACACCTTC.

This clonotype has a count of ten or more. This chain connects TRBV15 to TRBJ2-7; 7 nucleotides align to TRBD1. Trimming at V came to 9 bases and at J to 5 bases, leaving 10 bases not matched to a gene. There are 13 residues in the CDR3. Per germline, CDR1 LNHNV and CDR2 YYDKDF (reference sequence). CDR3 sequence: CATGDGQGDEQYF. In DNA, the CDR3 is TGTGCCACGGGGGATGGGCAGGGGGACGAGCAGTACTTC.

The V call is TRBV10-3, the J call TRBJ2-5, with TRBD2 matching over 10 bases. The CDR3 contains 15 residues. Germline CDR1 reads ENHRY; CDR2 reads SYGVKD. Losses at the gene ends were 4 bases for V and 1 base for J; bases not matched to a gene: 3. The CDR3 DNA reads as TGTGCCATCAGTGGCTGGACTAGCGGCCAAGAGACCCAGTACTTC. Protein product: CAISGWTSGQETQYF.

The chain has TRBV4-1 and TRBJ2-5, with a weak D call TRBD2 (6 bases). Trimming pared 5 bases from V and 5 bases from J, leaving 12 bases between. This CDR3 has 13 residues. Germline lookup yields CDR1 MGHRA and CDR2 YSYEKL. The CDR3 DNA reads as TGCGCCAGCAGCAACTCCCGGGGGGAGACCCAGTACTTC. Translating it yields CASSNSRGETQYF.

The J gene is TRBJ1-2, the V gene TRBV2; TRBD1 matches 9 bases. The DNA end favors TRBJ2-4, so the J call may be wrong. This CDR3 contains 15 residues. The germline V gene has CDR1 SNHLY and CDR2 FYNNEI. The CDR3 DNA sequence: TGTGCCAGCAGTGAACACCGGGACAGGGAAAACATTCAGTACTTC. Encoded protein: CASSEHRDRENIQYF.

In this sample, this clonotype turned up a few times. The chain carries TRBV11-2 and TRBJ1-4; D is undetermined. Trimming took off 2 bases at V and 7 bases at J, with 11 bases between the two ends. In germline, CDR1 is SGHAT, CDR2 FQNNGV. There are 14 residues in the CDR3. The CDR3 reads CASSLRKGTEKLFF. For the CDR3, the DNA is TGTGCCAGCAGCTTACGGAAGGGTACTGAAAAACTGTTTTTT.